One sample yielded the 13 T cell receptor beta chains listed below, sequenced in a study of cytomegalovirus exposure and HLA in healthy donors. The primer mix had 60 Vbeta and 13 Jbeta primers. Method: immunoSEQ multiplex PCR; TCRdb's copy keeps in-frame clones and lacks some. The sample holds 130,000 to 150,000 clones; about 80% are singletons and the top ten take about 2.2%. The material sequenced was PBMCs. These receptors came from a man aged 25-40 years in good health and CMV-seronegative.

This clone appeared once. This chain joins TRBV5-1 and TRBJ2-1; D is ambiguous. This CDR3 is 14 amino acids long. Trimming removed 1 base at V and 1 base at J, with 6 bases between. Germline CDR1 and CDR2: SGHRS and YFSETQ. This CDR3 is CASSLLSSYNEQFF. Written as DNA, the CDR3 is TGCGCCAGCAGCTTGCTCAGTTCCTACAATGAGCAGTTCTTC. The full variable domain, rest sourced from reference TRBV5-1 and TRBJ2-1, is KAGVTQTPRYLIKTRGQQVTLSCSPISGHRSVSWYQQTPGQGLQFLFEYFSETQRNKGNFPGRFSGRQFSNSRSEMNVSTLELGDSALYLCASSLLSSYNEQFFGPGTRLTVL.

The CDR3 reads CASSRAQETEAFF. CDR3 nucleotide sequence: TGTGCCAGCAGCAGGGCACAGGAGACCGAAGCTTTCTTT. This chain links TRBV7-9 with TRBJ1-1, with D possibly being TRBD1 (5 bases). Germline CDR1 is SEHNR and CDR2 is FQNEAQ (reference sequence). Trimming removed 5 bases at V and 8 bases at J, with 15 bases between. This CDR3 has 13 amino acids. The full variable domain, in which reference TRBV7-9 and TRBJ1-1 provide the parts outside the CDR3, is DTGVSQNPRHKITKRGQNVTFRCDPISEHNRLYWYRQTLGQGPEFLTYFQNEAQLEKSRLLSDRFSAERPKGSFSTLEIQRTEQGDSAMYLCASSRAQETEAFFGQGTRLTVV.

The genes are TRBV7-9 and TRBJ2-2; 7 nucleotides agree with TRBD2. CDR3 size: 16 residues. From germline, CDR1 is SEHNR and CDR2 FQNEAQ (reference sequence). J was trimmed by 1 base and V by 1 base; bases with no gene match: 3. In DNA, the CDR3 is TGTGCCAGCAGCTTAGGTGTAGCGGGGAACACCGGGGAGCTGTTTTTT. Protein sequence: CASSLGVAGNTGELFF.

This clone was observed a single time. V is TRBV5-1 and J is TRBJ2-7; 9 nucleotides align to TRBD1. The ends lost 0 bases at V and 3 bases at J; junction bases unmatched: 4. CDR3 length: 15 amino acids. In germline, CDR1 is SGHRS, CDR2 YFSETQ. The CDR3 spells CASSLEGTGYYEQYF. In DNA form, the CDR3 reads TGCGCCAGCAGCTTGGAGGGGACAGGGTACTACGAGCAGTACTTC.

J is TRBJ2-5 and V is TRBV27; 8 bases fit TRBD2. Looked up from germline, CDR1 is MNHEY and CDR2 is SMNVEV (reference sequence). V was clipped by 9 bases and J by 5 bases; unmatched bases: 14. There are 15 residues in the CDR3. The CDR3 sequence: CARIRTAGARETQYF. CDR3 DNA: TGTGCCAGGATACGGACAGCGGGAGCTCGGGAGACCCAGTACTTC.

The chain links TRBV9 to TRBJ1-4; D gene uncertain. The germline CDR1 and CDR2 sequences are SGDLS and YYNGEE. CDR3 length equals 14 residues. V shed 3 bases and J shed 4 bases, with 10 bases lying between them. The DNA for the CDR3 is TGTGCCAGCAGCGCGGCGGTAGGTAATGAAAAACTGTTTTTT. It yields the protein CASSAAVGNEKLFF.

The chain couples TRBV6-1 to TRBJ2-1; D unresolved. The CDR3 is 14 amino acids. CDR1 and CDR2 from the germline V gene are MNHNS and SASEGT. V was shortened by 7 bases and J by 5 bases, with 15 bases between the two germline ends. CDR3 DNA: TGTGCCAGCACCCCTTCCGGAGATAACAATGAGCAGTTCTTC. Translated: CASTPSGDNNEQFF.

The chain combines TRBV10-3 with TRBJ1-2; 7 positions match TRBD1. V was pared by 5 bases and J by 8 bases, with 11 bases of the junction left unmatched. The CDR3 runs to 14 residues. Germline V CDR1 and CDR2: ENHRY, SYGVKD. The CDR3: CAISTGVEAEGYTF. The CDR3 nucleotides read TGTGCCATCAGTACAGGGGTGGAGGCGGAAGGCTACACCTTC.

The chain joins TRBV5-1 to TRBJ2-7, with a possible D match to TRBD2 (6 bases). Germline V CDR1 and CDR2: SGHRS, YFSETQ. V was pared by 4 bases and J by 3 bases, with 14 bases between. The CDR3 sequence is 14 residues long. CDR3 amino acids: CASSPRESFYEQYF. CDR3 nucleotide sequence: TGCGCCAGCAGCCCCCGGGAGTCGTTCTACGAGCAGTACTTC.

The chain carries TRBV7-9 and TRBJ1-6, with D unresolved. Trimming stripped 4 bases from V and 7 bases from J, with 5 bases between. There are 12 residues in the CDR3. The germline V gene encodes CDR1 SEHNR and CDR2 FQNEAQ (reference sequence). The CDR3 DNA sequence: TGTGCCAGCAGCTCAATGAATTCACCCCTCCACTTT. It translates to CASSSMNSPLHF.

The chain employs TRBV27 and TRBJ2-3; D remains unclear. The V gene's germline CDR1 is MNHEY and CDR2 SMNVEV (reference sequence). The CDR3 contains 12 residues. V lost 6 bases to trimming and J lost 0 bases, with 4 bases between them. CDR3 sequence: CASRASTDTQYF. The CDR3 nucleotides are TGTGCCAGCAGGGCTAGCACAGATACGCAGTATTTT.

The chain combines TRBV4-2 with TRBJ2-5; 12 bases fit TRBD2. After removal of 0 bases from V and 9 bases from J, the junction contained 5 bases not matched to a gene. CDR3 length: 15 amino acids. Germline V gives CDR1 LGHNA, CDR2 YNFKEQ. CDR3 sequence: CASSQDRRTSGAQYF. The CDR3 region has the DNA TGTGCCAGCAGCCAAGATCGGCGGACTAGCGGGGCCCAGTACTTC.

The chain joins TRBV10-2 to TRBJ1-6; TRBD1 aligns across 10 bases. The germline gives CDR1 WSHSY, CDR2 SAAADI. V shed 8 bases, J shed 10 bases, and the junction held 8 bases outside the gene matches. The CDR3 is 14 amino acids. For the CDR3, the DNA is TGCGCCAGCGGAGGACAGGGGGAGAGGTCACCCCTCCACTTT. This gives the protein CASGGQGERSPLHF.